This paragraph reports one T cell receptor beta chain. These data come from a study of cytomegalovirus exposure and HLA in healthy donors. CDR3 length: 14 amino acids. The V end was cut by 5 bases, the J end by 3 bases, with 12 bases between. Germline CDR1 MDHEN, CDR2 SYDVKM. The PCR ran on 60 Vbeta and 13 Jbeta primers. Sequencing used immunoSEQ multiplex PCR; TCRdb keeps in-frame clones, though not all of them. The data contain around 94,000 clones, around 78% of them singletons. The receptor was isolated from a woman aged 35 to 49 in good health and CMV-seropositive. The rearrangement joins TRBV28 to TRBJ2-3, with D perhaps TRBD2 (6 bases). The sequencing sample was made of PBMCs. DNA of the CDR3: TGTGCCAGCAGTACAATAGCGGTAACAGATACGCAGTATTTT. Translation: CASSTIAVTDTQYF.